This T cell receptor beta chain was documented in a study of regulatory T cells in long-lasting Graves disease. In the study overall: Graves' patients, newly diagnosed, had taken antithyroid drugs under 3 months.

V dropped 1 base and J dropped 2; count of bases not matched to a gene: 2. The V gene's germline CDR1 is DFQATT and CDR2 SNEGSKA (reference sequence). The CDR3 spans 14 residues. Indicated time point: newly diagnosed GD, antithyroid drugs for less than 3 months. PBMC RNA was the source of the TCR library. This clonotype was seen at least ten times. Libraries of TCR beta came from iRepertoire HTBI primers plus Arm-PCR of CDR3 regions. TCRdb re-analysed the multiplex PCR reads in MiXCR, keeping a single row per CDR3 protein. Of about 520,000 distinct CDR3 sequences listed, approximately 12% are singletons. Separately, the same data were catalogued under a study of T cells in Graves' hyperthyroidism and ophthalmopathy. That report adds: The diagnostic basis comprised clinical symptoms, serum thyroxine and TRAb, thyroid ultrasound and orbital computed tomography. In blood, most of the thyroid clonotypes expanded above 0.001 were also present.

This clonotype was sampled from a woman under 40 with Graves disease. The sequenced sample was peripheral blood mononuclear cells (PBMCs), obtained at new diagnosis, from a patient treated with antithyroid drugs. This rearrangement joins TRBV20-1 to TRBJ2-1; 7 positions agree with TRBD1. The CDR3 DNA sequence: TGCAGTGCTAGAGGACAGGGACCCTACAATGAGCAGTTCTTC. Protein product: CSARGQGPYNEQFF.